This TCR beta chain comes out of a study of response to subunit inactivated influenza vaccine. Germline CDR1 reads WNHNN; CDR2 reads SYGVQD (reference sequence). This CDR3 contains 15 residues. Trimming stripped 0 bases from V and 0 bases from J, with 5 bases between. Each CDR3 protein is one row after TCRdb ran MiXCR on the RT-PCR reads. The sample carries almost 600,000 distinct CDR3 sequences, 14% recorded once. This clonotype appeared a few times. This chain links TRBV10-1 with TRBJ2-2, with D possibly being TRBD2 (5 bases). Sample: PBMCs from blood, taken 12 days after vaccination. The clonotype originates from a man aged 50 to 59 who received an inactivated influenza vaccine. CDR3 region: CASSESGTNTGELFF. The CDR3 nucleotides read TGCGCCAGCAGTGAGTCCGGGACGAACACCGGGGAGCTGTTTTTT.